This T cell receptor (beta chain) originates from a study of blood T cell repertoires in COVID-19 (dated by TCRdb to 2019 to 2021). Study-level background: Samples covering the acute and convalescent phases of COVID-19 were provided by collaborators in the United States, Italy and Spain. The sample metadata nearly always contained a de-identified subject ID, COVID-19 status, age in years and sex. Subjects who had been exposed to COVID-19, were actively infected with it, or had recovered from it provided the deeply sampled blood TCRbeta repertoires that made up the dataset. Samples were obtained from the ongoing ImmuneRACE study (first 160 participants) and from 1,254 subjects provided by 6 global collaborators. The material from the prospective study consisted of cDNA or gDNA derived from T cells, B-cell-depleted T cells, or PBMCs. Where HLA class I and class II types were available, the types were taken from metadata supplied by the sample provider, not from assay-based typing. The repertoires were made available in a free public database intended to serve as a resource for research on the immune response to SARS-CoV-2. Broader findings and caveats from the paper: The amount of clinical and demographic metadata varied by source and participant and was provided uncurated.

TCRbeta CDR3 regions were amplified from genomic DNA using the immunoSEQ Assay, a bias-controlled multiplex PCR. The original pipeline was this. Within the assay, amplification of reference gene primers was used to estimate how many nucleated cells each sample contained. To quantify the absolute abundance of each unique TCRbeta CDR3 rearrangement, sequence reads were collapsed and filtered. For each sample, productive Simpson clonality was calculated as the square root of Simpson's diversity index across productive rearrangements. TCRdb provides this immuneACCESS table in a form limited to in-frame rearrangements. Some clones are lacking; in checked studies, under half of them reflect an unresolved V gene, and why the rest are absent is not known. The DNA was the basis for D and trimming; V, J and clone size are from that table. Here the sample has about 170,000 clones; approximately 84% occur a single time. Of the sample, roughly 10% falls within the top ten clones.

In the case of this clone: There is no known antigen for this receptor. Within one base of it there is no much larger clone, and no base qualities were kept.

V loses 5 bases at its end and J loses 9 bases; junction bases beyond the gene matches: 8. Spanning cysteine to phenylalanine, the CDR3 consists of 15 amino acids. The read is trimmed to its CDR3 DNA, 45 bases read in frame from base 1. The germline V gene sets CDR1 to MNHEY and CDR2 to SVGAGI. Collaborating institutions collected whole blood in K2EDTA tubes following their own protocols. For TCRbeta analysis, collaborators shipped samples in one of three forms: frozen whole blood, isolated PBMCs, or DNA extracted from either of those sample types. The chain was built from TRBV6-5 and TRBJ1-5; 12 bases in between match TRBD1. The clonotype originates from a man in his sixties or seventies with active or convalescent COVID-19. The sequenced sample was peripheral blood. In nucleotide form, the sequence is TGTGCCAGCAGTCCGGGACAGGGGGCCCCTTGGCCCCAGCATTTT. Translation gives CASSPGQGAPWPQHF.